The 18 T cell receptor beta chains given below trace back to one sample, sequenced in a study of blood T cells in healthy people across ages. Together with a sample-barcoded 5' primer, a J-beta primer mix was included in a second PCR lasting about 7 to 12 cycles. One entry per CDR3 protein, called by TCRdb with MiXCR from the 5' RACE reads. Among almost 1 million distinct CDR3 sequences listed, 45% to 60% were seen once. Sequenced material: blood. These receptors were obtained from a woman in her sixties in good health.

This clonotype was counted a few times. The rearrangement uses TRBV7-2 and TRBJ2-7, with D tentatively TRBD2 (5 bases). Trimming took off 5 bases at V and 4 bases at J, with 21 bases between the two ends. The CDR3 spans 16 residues. Germline CDR1 and CDR2: SGHTA and FQGNSA. CDR3 sequence: CASSPSLVASRYEQYF. For the CDR3, the DNA is TGTGCCAGCAGCCCCTCCCTGGTAGCGAGCCGGTACGAGCAGTACTTC. Full variable domain (remainder filled in from reference TRBV7-2 and TRBJ2-7): GAGVSQSPSNKVTEKGKDVELRCDPISGHTALYWYRQSLGQGLEFLIYFQGNSAPDKSGLPSDRFSAERTGGSVSTLTIQRTQQEDSAVYLCASSPSLVASRYEQYFGPGTRLTVT.

Only a few counts were recorded for this clonotype. The chain links TRBV28 to TRBJ2-7; D tentatively reads TRBD1 or TRBD2 (6 bases each). This CDR3 contains 11 residues. The V gene lost 7 bases and the J gene lost 6 bases, with 10 bases spanning the gap. CDR1 is MDHEN, CDR2 SYDVKM, per germline. CDR3 region: CASIGGVEQYF. The CDR3 nucleotides read TGTGCCAGCATCGGGGGCGTCGAGCAGTACTTC.

This clonotype turned up a few times. This sequence joins TRBV12-3 or TRBV12-4 and TRBJ2-1; a possible D gene is TRBD1 (6 bases). CDR3 size: 14 residues. The germline V and J ends were trimmed by 3 bases and 8 bases, with 14 bases remaining between them. The CDR3: CASSLLGARDEQFF. The CDR3 nucleotides read TGTGCCAGCAGTTTGTTGGGGGCGCGCGATGAGCAGTTCTTC.

The chain recombines TRBV28 with TRBJ2-1; D is undetermined. Germline V CDR1 and CDR2: MDHEN, SYDVKM. Trimming pared 4 bases from V and 7 bases from J, leaving 20 bases between. This CDR3 is built from 16 residues. CDR3 residues: CASSSFIRPTNNEQFF. CDR3 nucleotides: TGTGCCAGCAGTTCTTTCATTCGCCCAACGAATAATGAGCAGTTCTTC.

This clonotype was detected only once. This sequence joins TRBV6-2 or TRBV6-3 and TRBJ2-3, with 10 nucleotides matching TRBD2. Germline loops: CDR1 MNHEY, CDR2 SVGEGT. The CDR3 sequence is 17 residues long. Trimming cost V 2 bases and J 7 bases; bases outside gene matches: 12. The CDR3: CASSYPTSGTIPNTQYF. The CDR3 nucleotides read TGTGCCAGCAGTTACCCTACTAGCGGGACCATCCCAAATACGCAGTATTTT.

This clonotype was seen a handful of times. The chain is built from TRBV12-3 or TRBV12-4 and TRBJ2-1; TRBD2 might be the D (5 bases). V lost 10 bases and J lost 6, with 13 bases in between. This CDR3 is 12 amino acids long. This CDR3 is CATGVGSNEQFF. CDR3 sequence (DNA): TGTGCCACTGGGGTAGGGAGCAATGAGCAGTTCTTC.

This clonotype was counted a few times. This chain links TRBV6-2 or TRBV6-3 with TRBJ2-7; 8 bases are a match to TRBD2. The V segment lost 7 bases and the J segment 2 bases; nucleotides outside the gene matches: 10. This CDR3 has 15 amino acids. Germline V gene data show CDR1 as MNHEY and CDR2 as SVGEGT. In DNA, the CDR3 is TGTGCCAGCATCTCGGGGGGGGGTTCCCCCTACGAGCAGTACTTC. It translates to CASISGGGSPYEQYF.

This clonotype has only a few counts. This rearrangement joins TRBV7-2 to TRBJ1-4; 7 nucleotides agree with TRBD1. This CDR3 has 15 residues. CDR1 and CDR2 (germline): SGHTA, FQGNSA. The trim removed 5 bases at V and 8 bases at J, leaving 11 bases unmatched. In nucleotides, the CDR3 is TGTGCCAGCAGCCCTCTCAGGGGGGGTAGGGAAAAACTGTTTTTT. Its translation is CASSPLRGGREKLFF.

This chain joins TRBV4-1 and TRBJ2-7, with TRBD2 matching 11 bases. Unmatched junction bases numbered 2, after V lost 1 base and J lost 0 bases. The CDR3 runs 16 residues. Germline V gene data show CDR1 as MGHRA and CDR2 as YSYEKL. The CDR3 DNA sequence: TGCGCCAGCAGCCAAGGTAGCGGGAGGGGCTCCTACGAGCAGTACTTC. Its protein product is CASSQGSGRGSYEQYF.

V is TRBV12-3 or TRBV12-4 and J is TRBJ2-1; tentatively, D is TRBD2 (6 bases). The CDR3 totals 12 residues. Trimming shortened V by 11 bases and J by 8 bases, and 16 bases separated the two germline ends. CDR3 in amino acids: CACGGRVDEQFF. In nucleotides, the CDR3 is TGTGCCTGCGGAGGGAGAGTGGATGAGCAGTTCTTC.

The CDR3 DNA is TGCAGTGCTAGGGACCGGGACAGGGACTACGAGCAGTACTTC. Its protein product is CSARDRDRDYEQYF. The chain is built from TRBV20-1 and TRBJ2-7; 9 bases map to TRBD1. The length of the CDR3 is 14 residues. Germline V lookup: CDR1 DFQATT, CDR2 SNEGSKA (reference sequence). V was clipped by 3 bases and J by 3 bases; unmatched bases: 6.

The chain carries TRBV7-2 and TRBJ2-1; TRBD2 matches 13 bases. This CDR3 is built from 18 residues. Per the germline V gene, CDR1 is SGHTA and CDR2 is FQGNSA. V lost 3 bases to trimming and J lost 2 bases; unmatched junction nucleotides: 7. The CDR3 is CASSFNQLAGGAYNEQFF. Written as DNA, the CDR3 is TGTGCCAGCAGCTTCAATCAACTAGCGGGAGGGGCCTACAATGAGCAGTTCTTC.

V is TRBV28 and J is TRBJ2-3; TRBD2 agrees at 8 bases. J gave up 3 bases and V 7 bases, and 6 bases lay outside the gene matches. This CDR3 is built from 14 residues. Germline-derived CDR1 and CDR2 are MDHEN and SYDVKM. DNA of the CDR3: TGTGCCAGCAAGCGGGAGTTGCGTACAGATACGCAGTATTTT. Protein sequence: CASKRELRTDTQYF.

Concerning this clonotype: One junction end disagrees with the germline gene, perhaps due to a read error. This chain connects TRBV25-1 to TRBJ1-4; 9 bases match TRBD1. CDR1 is MGHDK, CDR2 SYGVNS, per germline. The CDR3 has 17 residues. The CDR3 nucleotides are TGTGCCAGCAATGAATACAACAGGGGGCCTACTAATGAAAAACTGTTTTTT. Its protein product is CASNEYNRGPTNEKLFF.

The J gene is TRBJ2-1, the V gene TRBV4-2, with D unresolved. Deletions cut 2 bases from V and 4 bases from J, with 9 bases between. Germline assignment: CDR1 LGHNA and CDR2 YNFKEQ. CDR3 length equals 14 residues. In DNA form, the CDR3 reads TGTGCCAGCAGCCAACAGGACCATTACAATGAGCAGTTCTTC. It specifies CASSQQDHYNEQFF.

This clonotype has more than one count but fewer than ten. The junction departs from germline at one end; a sequencing error may be responsible. V gene TRBV5-1 combines with J gene TRBJ2-5; D gene ambiguous. The CDR3 runs 13 residues. Germline assignment: CDR1 SGHRS and CDR2 YFSETQ. CDR3 nucleotide sequence: TGTGCCAGCAGTTTGCAGGTCCAAGAGACCCAGTACTTC. It encodes CASSLQVQETQYF.

This clonotype was seen more than once but under ten times. The rearrangement joins TRBV13 to TRBJ2-1; a possible D gene is TRBD1 (6 bases). V shed 5 bases and J shed 0 bases, with 20 bases lying between them. The CDR3 extends over 18 amino acids. CDR1 and CDR2 (germline): PRHDT, FYEKMQ (reference sequence). The CDR3 DNA follows: TGTGCCAGCAGCCTCCGAAAGGGGGTTAGGAGCTCCTACAATGAGCAGTTCTTC. This gives the protein CASSLRKGVRSSYNEQFF.

V is TRBV28 and J is TRBJ1-1, with a weak D call TRBD1 (5 bases). Looked up from germline, CDR1 is MDHEN and CDR2 is SYDVKM. The CDR3 length is 15 residues. V was cut by 5 bases and J by 1 base, with 14 bases left in between. In nucleotides, the CDR3 is TGTGCCAGCAGTCCGCAACAGGCTGGGAACACTGAAGCTTTCTTT. As protein: CASSPQQAGNTEAFF.